Listed here is a single T cell receptor beta chain. The antigen it binds to is not known. No base qualities exist here, and no much larger clone lies one base off it. The treatment or condition label for this specimen denotes: 19 received Ad26.COV2.S at low or high dose, single or two shots; 5 received placebo; per-sample allocation not given. Repertoires of vaccine and placebo recipients were sequenced from samples taken on day 63 after the first injection. Cohort 1b enrolled roughly 25 adults aged 18-55 years at a single site in Boston, USA, between 29 July and 7 August 2020. Ad26.COV2.S consisted of a replication-incompetent adenovirus type 26 vector by which a prefusion-stabilized SARS-CoV-2 spike protein from the original Wuhan strain was expressed. TCRbeta CDR3 regions were sequenced with the immunoSEQ Assay. After extraction, genomic DNA underwent amplification by bias-controlled multiplex PCR, followed by high-throughput sequencing. On the authors' methods: To quantify the absolute abundance of each unique TCRbeta CDR3 region, sequences were collapsed and filtered. T cell fraction was estimated by normalization of TCRbeta template counts to usable DNA, with usable DNA being measured through amplification of reference genes present in all nucleated cells. Repertoire TCRs were annotated as SARS-CoV-2-specific by exact matching of V gene, CDR3 amino acid sequence and J gene to a known reactive TCR set. The reference SARS-CoV-2 TCR set was obtained from MIRA and was filtered for enrichment in COVID-19-positive ImmuneCODE repertoires, whereby public or cross-reactive TCRs were removed. Using the MIRA antigens, annotated TCRs were further analysed by specific ORF or by position within an ORF. Depth was the summed frequency of annotated unique rearrangements, while breadth was defined as annotated unique rearrangements over total unique productive rearrangements. TCR breadth was compared between groups using two-sided Wilcoxon rank-sum tests. In its TCRdb copy, this immuneACCESS table keeps in-frame sequences only and misses some clones. Where compared with another copy, unresolved V genes explain less than half of these, and the others have no known cause. That table supplies the V and J calls and clone size; D and trimming were determined from the DNA. Present in this sample are fewer than 800,000 clones, about 89% of which were seen just once. Jointly, the top ten make up about 1.5% of the sample.

The data were obtained in a study of Ad26.COV2.S vaccination and SARS-CoV-2 variants (dated by TCRdb to the early 2020s). About the full investigation: Vaccine-arm donors were drawn from COV1001, a multicentre, randomized, double-blind, placebo-controlled phase I-IIa trial of Ad26.COV2.S in healthy adults. The TCR-sequenced set comprised around 30 samples: some 19 Ad26.COV2.S vaccine recipients, 5 placebo recipients and 8 SARS-CoV-2 convalescent individuals. Investigators remained blinded to trial group allocation during experiments and outcome assessment. Sequencing of the TCRbeta repertoire served to evaluate the specificity and breadth of SARS-CoV-2-reactive T cell receptors following Ad26.COV2.S vaccination. Trial participants were randomized into five groups of five, in which low-dose or high-dose Ad26.COV2.S was given once or twice, or placebo was given on both occasions. Ad26.COV2.S was given intramuscularly at 5x10^10 or 1x10^11 viral particles, as a single shot or as two shots 56 days apart. General conclusions and limits of the study: Substantial breadth of spike-specific CD8+ and CD4+ T cell responses was reported after vaccination. Non-spike TCR breadth was comparable between vaccine and placebo recipients, consistent with the vaccine containing only spike. The study lacked the statistical power to compare responses across vaccine doses or regimens. Ad26.COV2.S recipients had higher spike-specific TCR breadth than placebo recipients (P = 0.0014). It was noted by the authors that total T cell responses may have been underestimated by the TCR breadth and depth analyses.

CDR1 and CDR2 were assigned from the germline V gene as MNHEY and SVGEGT. The junction carries 9 bases between V and J, which are trimmed by 0 bases and 1 base respectively. Spanning cysteine to phenylalanine, the CDR3 consists of 15 amino acids. Left in the record is the CDR3 DNA by itself, 45 bases read in frame from the first base. This chain joins TRBV6-2 or TRBV6-3 to TRBJ2-5; a weak D assignment points to TRBD2 (6 bases agree). Specimen: peripheral blood, collected in a trial of Ad26.COV2.S vaccine versus placebo. This sequence originates from a person between 18 and 59 years old who received the Ad26.COV2.S COVID-19 vaccine or a placebo. The CDR3 sequence is CASSYSRLVQETQYF. DNA sequence: TGTGCCAGCAGTTACTCGCGACTAGTCCAAGAGACCCAGTACTTC.